Each of the 20 T cell receptor beta chains below was sequenced from the same sample in a study of cytomegalovirus exposure and HLA in healthy donors. Some clones are missing from TCRdb's copy, which holds only in-frame ones; the method was immunoSEQ multiplex PCR. Of approximately 81,000 clones in the sample, approximately 93% were seen once. The sample comprised PBMCs. These receptors were collected from a man in his late teens or twenties in good health and CMV-seronegative.

The V and J genes are TRBV5-6 and TRBJ2-2; TRBD2 is a possible D gene (5 bases). The ends were cut back, 0 bases at V and 6 bases at J, with 12 bases in the middle. Per germline, CDR1 SGHDT and CDR2 YYEEEE. The CDR3 spans 15 residues. The CDR3 loop is CASSLGPGMAGELFF. In DNA form, the CDR3 reads TGTGCCAGCAGCTTGGGGCCGGGGATGGCCGGGGAGCTGTTTTTT.

The gene calls are TRBV2 and TRBJ2-1; 9 positions agree with TRBD2. The CDR3 is 16 amino acids. The V and J ends lost 4 bases and 0 bases, in that order; junction bases with no gene match: 4. Germline V lookup: CDR1 SNHLY, CDR2 FYNNEI. CDR3 sequence reads: CASSVSGGRSYNEQFF. CDR3 DNA sequence: TGTGCCAGCAGTGTTAGCGGGGGCCGCTCCTACAATGAGCAGTTCTTC.

The chain couples TRBV19 to TRBJ2-2; D gene ambiguous. The germline CDR1 and CDR2 sequences are LNHDA and SQIVND (reference sequence). V gave up 4 bases and J gave up 2 bases, with 8 bases separating them. The CDR3 sequence is 14 residues long. The chain's CDR3 is CASSKYPNTGELFF. The CDR3 nucleotides are TGTGCCAGTAGTAAATATCCCAACACCGGGGAGCTGTTTTTT.

The gene calls are TRBV7-9 and TRBJ2-3, with 12 bases lining up with TRBD2. Germline CDR1 reads SEHNR; CDR2 reads FQNEAQ (reference sequence). The CDR3 consists of 17 residues. V lost 4 bases, J lost 2 bases, and 7 bases stayed unmatched. CDR3 region: CASSSGTSGPYTDTQYF. The CDR3 nucleotides read TGTGCCAGCAGCTCCGGGACTAGCGGGCCCTACACAGATACGCAGTATTTT.

The V and J genes are TRBV6-1 and TRBJ1-5; possibly TRBD1 for D (6 bases). V was pared by 5 bases and J by 6 bases, with 14 bases between. The CDR3 loop spans 14 amino acids. Germline V CDR1 and CDR2: MNHNS, SASEGT. The CDR3 region has the DNA TGTGCCAGCAGTCATAGGGGGTTGGGTCAGCCCCAGCATTTT. Translated, it gives CASSHRGLGQPQHF.

DNA of the CDR3: TGTGCCAGCTCACCCTCGGAGGCCTACGAGCAGTACTTC. This translates into CASSPSEAYEQYF. V usage is TRBV18 and J usage is TRBJ2-7, with a tentative D call TRBD2 (5 bases). Germline V gene data show CDR1 as KGHSH and CDR2 as LQKENI. CDR3 length equals 13 residues. The V gene lost 3 bases and the J gene lost 2 bases, with 8 bases spanning the gap.

The chain combines TRBV5-1 with TRBJ2-3, with a possible D match to TRBD2 (6 bases). The length of the CDR3 is 15 residues. Germline CDR1 and CDR2: SGHRS and YFSETQ. V was cut by 0 bases and J by 0 bases, with 8 bases left in between. CDR3: CASSLGGTSTDTQYF. The CDR3 DNA follows: TGCGCCAGCAGCTTGGGCGGGACTAGCACAGATACGCAGTATTTT.

The chain employs TRBV2 and TRBJ2-4; 7 nucleotides match TRBD1. Germline CDR1 reads SNHLY; CDR2 reads FYNNEI. V was clipped by 3 bases and J by 0 bases; unmatched bases: 14. The CDR3 consists of 19 residues. DNA of the CDR3: TGTGCCAGCAGTGAGTCGGGGACAGACTACCTTCTAGCCAAAAACATTCAGTACTTC. This sequence encodes CASSESGTDYLLAKNIQYF.

V gene TRBV7-9 combines with J gene TRBJ1-3; 10 bases are shared with TRBD1. With 7 bases clipped from V and 9 bases from J, the junction kept 12 bases outside the gene matches. The CDR3 has 15 amino acids. Germline V gene sequence: CDR1 SEHNR, CDR2 FQNEAQ (reference sequence). The CDR3 sequence: CASTPSGQGGGTIYF. The DNA for the CDR3 is TGTGCCAGCACCCCCTCCGGACAGGGGGGGGGCACCATATATTTT.

The chain links TRBV2 to TRBJ1-3, with 7 bases lining up with TRBD1. The CDR3 spans 15 residues. The junction had 8 bases not matched to a gene; V was cut back by 1 base and J by 8 bases. Germline V gene sequence: CDR1 SNHLY, CDR2 FYNNEI. The chain's CDR3 is CASSEGSGGVDTIYF. CDR3 sequence (DNA): TGTGCCAGCAGTGAAGGATCAGGGGGAGTGGACACCATATATTTT.

CDR3 bases: TGTGCCAGCAGCCCTAACCAATTGACTGAAGCTTTCTTT. The encoded protein is CASSPNQLTEAFF. The V call is TRBV5-4, the J call TRBJ1-1; no firm D call. CDR3 length equals 13 residues. CDR1 and CDR2 from the germline V gene are SGHNT and YYREEE (reference sequence). The V end lost 4 bases, the J end lost 5 bases, and 12 bases lay between the germline ends. The entire variable domain, with the rest obtained from reference TRBV5-4 and TRBJ1-1, is as follows: ETGVTQSPTHLIKTRGQQVTLRCSSQSGHNTVSWYQQALGQGPQFIFQYYREEENGRGNFPPRFSGLQFPNYSSELNVNALELDDSALYLCASSPNQLTEAFFGQGTRLTVV.

The chain couples TRBV6-5 to TRBJ2-2, with 7 bases that match TRBD1. This CDR3 region has 14 residues. Per germline, CDR1 MNHEY and CDR2 SVGAGI. The ends lost 4 bases at V and 8 bases at J; junction bases unmatched: 7. The DNA for the CDR3 is TGTGCCAGCAGTTGGGGACAGCCCCATGGGGAGCTGTTTTTT. Residues: CASSWGQPHGELFF.

The gene calls are TRBV27 and TRBJ2-1, with D perhaps TRBD2 (6 bases). Trimming removed 6 bases from V and 12 bases from J, with 12 bases in between. The CDR3 runs 11 residues. CDR1 is MNHEY and CDR2 is SMNVEV in the germline V gene (reference sequence). CDR3 in DNA: TGTGCCAGCAGGGAGGGAATATGGCAGTTCTTC. Its protein is CASREGIWQFF.

The chain links TRBV2 to TRBJ1-2; D is perhaps TRBD1 (6 bases). Germline V gene lookup returns CDR1 SNHLY and CDR2 FYNNEI. The V gene lost 5 bases and the J gene lost 0 bases, with 10 bases spanning the gap. The CDR3 sequence is 14 residues long. The CDR3 loop is CASSSQGTNYGYTF. CDR3 sequence (DNA): TGTGCCAGCAGTTCACAGGGAACTAACTATGGCTACACCTTC.

J is TRBJ2-1 and V is TRBV11-1; 7 bases align to TRBD1. V was pared by 5 bases and J by 4 bases, with 2 bases of the junction left unmatched. This CDR3 has 13 residues. CDR1 and CDR2 from the germline V gene are SGHAT and FQDESV (reference sequence). The CDR3 loop is CASSGGQYNEQFF. CDR3 nucleotides: TGTGCCAGCAGCGGGGGACAGTACAATGAGCAGTTCTTC.

The CDR3 DNA reads TGTGCCAGCAGTGATGGACAGGGCTACCTCTACGAGCAGTACTTC. Translation: CASSDGQGYLYEQYF. The V and J genes are TRBV6-1 and TRBJ2-7, with 8 bases fitting TRBD1. J was trimmed by 3 bases and V by 3 bases; bases with no gene match: 7. Germline V gives CDR1 MNHNS, CDR2 SASEGT. The CDR3 contains 15 residues.

The chain carries TRBV19 and TRBJ2-4; D remains unclear. CDR3 size: 13 residues. CDR1 and CDR2 from the germline V gene are LNHDA and SQIVND (reference sequence). V was cut by 5 bases and J by 0 bases, with 5 bases left in between. The CDR3 region is CASSFLAKNIQYF. The CDR3 bases are TGTGCCAGTAGTTTTCTAGCCAAAAACATTCAGTACTTC. Supplemented by reference TRBV19 and TRBJ2-4, the full variable domain reads DGGITQSPKYLFRKEGQNVTLSCEQNLNHDAMYWYRQDPGQGLRLIYYSQIVNDFQKGDIAEGYSVSREKKESFPLTVTSAQKNPTAFYLCASSFLAKNIQYFGAGTRLSVL.

The chain is built from TRBV10-3 and TRBJ2-7; maybe TRBD1 (5 bases). The CDR3 runs to 15 residues. Between the trimmed V and J ends, which lost 4 bases and 3 bases, there was a span of 16 bases. The germline gives CDR1 ENHRY, CDR2 SYGVKD. DNA of the CDR3: TGTGCCATCAGTGGCCGGCAGGGTGGCCTCTACGAGCAGTACTTC. Residues: CAISGRQGGLYEQYF.

The chain is built from TRBV6-5 and TRBJ1-2; D is unclear. This CDR3 has 14 residues. Germline CDR1 reads MNHEY; CDR2 reads SVGAGI. Trimming removed 2 bases from V and 4 bases from J, with 11 bases in between. The CDR3 spells CASSYQNYPYGYTF. CDR3 coding DNA: TGTGCCAGCAGTTACCAGAATTACCCCTATGGCTACACCTTC.

The chain employs TRBV10-3 and TRBJ2-6; D might be TRBD1 (6 bases). V was shortened by 10 bases and J by 4 bases, with 11 bases between the two germline ends. Germline V CDR1 and CDR2: ENHRY, SYGVKD. The CDR3 runs to 13 residues. CDR3 DNA: TGTGCCACTACAGGGCACGGGGCCAACGTCCTGACTTTC. Translation gives CATTGHGANVLTF.